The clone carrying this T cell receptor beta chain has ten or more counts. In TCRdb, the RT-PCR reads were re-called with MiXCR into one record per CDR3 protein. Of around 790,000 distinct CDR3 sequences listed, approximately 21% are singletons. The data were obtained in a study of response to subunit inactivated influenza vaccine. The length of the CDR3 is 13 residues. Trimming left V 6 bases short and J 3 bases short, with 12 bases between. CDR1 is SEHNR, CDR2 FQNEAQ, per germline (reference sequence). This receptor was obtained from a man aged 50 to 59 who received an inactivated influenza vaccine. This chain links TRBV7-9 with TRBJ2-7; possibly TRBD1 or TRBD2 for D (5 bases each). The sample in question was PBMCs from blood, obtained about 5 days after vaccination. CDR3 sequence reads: CASSPGTYYEQYF. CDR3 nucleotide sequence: TGTGCCAGCAGTCCCGGGACCTACTACGAGCAGTACTTC.